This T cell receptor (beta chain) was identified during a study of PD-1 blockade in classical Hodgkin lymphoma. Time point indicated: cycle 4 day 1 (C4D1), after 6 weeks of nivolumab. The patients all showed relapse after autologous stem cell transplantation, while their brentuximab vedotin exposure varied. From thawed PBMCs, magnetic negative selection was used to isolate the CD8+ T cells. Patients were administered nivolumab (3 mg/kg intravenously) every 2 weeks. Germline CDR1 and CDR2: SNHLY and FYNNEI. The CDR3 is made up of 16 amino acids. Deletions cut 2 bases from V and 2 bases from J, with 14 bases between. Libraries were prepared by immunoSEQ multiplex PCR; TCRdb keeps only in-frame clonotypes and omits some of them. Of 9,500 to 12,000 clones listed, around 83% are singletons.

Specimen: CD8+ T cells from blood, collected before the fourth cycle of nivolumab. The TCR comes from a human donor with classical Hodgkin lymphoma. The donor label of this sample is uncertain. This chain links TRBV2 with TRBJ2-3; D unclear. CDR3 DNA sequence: TGTGCCAGCAGTGAATTCGACAAACGAAACACAGATACGCAGTATTTT. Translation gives CASSEFDKRNTDTQYF.